This entry features one T cell receptor (beta chain) sequence. Its antigen is still unknown. The length of the CDR3 is 15 residues. The V segment lost 5 bases and the J segment 0 bases; nucleotides outside the gene matches: 0. Germline CDR1 SNHLY, CDR2 FYNNEI. The sample is drawn from a study of cytomegalovirus exposure and HLA in healthy donors. Study at large: Early on, a data release was issued that held roughly 80 million unique TCRs from HLA-typed donors.

Vbeta (60) and Jbeta (13) primers were used in the PCR. Assay used: immunoSEQ multiplex PCR; TCRdb lists only in-frame clones, some missing. This table has approximately 130,000 clones, around 84% appearing once. Study conclusions and caveats: The study listed 150 to 200 cytomegalovirus-associated TCR beta chains. A later analysis reportedly identified an Asian-associated ancestry cluster as carrying fewer N-insertions than the 666-donor mean.

The genes are TRBV2 and TRBJ2-3, with TRBD2 identical over 12 bases. This clonotype was sampled from a middle-aged woman in good health and CMV-seronegative. The sequencing input was PBMCs. CDR3 region: CASSLAGGSTDTQYF. The CDR3 nucleotides are TGTGCCAGCAGTCTAGCGGGAGGGAGCACAGATACGCAGTATTTT.